This TCR beta chain was documented in a study of CD8 T cells in ankylosing spondylitis. The table lists this clonotype with a few counts. TCRdb ran MiXCR on the 5' RACE reads and lists one entry per CDR3 protein. The sample lists about 340,000 distinct CDR3 sequences, roughly 20% occurring once. The specimen was blood, either unsorted or a sorted T cell fraction (not recorded which). The sequence was obtained from a male donor with ankylosing spondylitis or in good health (not recorded which).

The CDR3 here is CASTQDPYEQYF. CDR3 DNA: TGTGCCAGCACCCAAGACCCCTACGAGCAGTACTTC. The V call is TRBV12-3 or TRBV12-4, the J call TRBJ2-7, with D unclear. V gave up 7 bases and J gave up 2 bases, with 9 bases separating them. The CDR3 spans 12 residues.